The rows below give T cell receptor beta chains drawn from one sample of a study of blood T cell repertoires in COVID-19. The protocol was immunoSEQ multiplex PCR, while the TCRdb copy is restricted to in-frame clones and leaves out a portion. The table records 75,000 to 100,000 clones, 83% of them present only once. Material: peripheral blood. The receptors were sampled from a human donor in a cohort sampled during active COVID-19. The conserved cysteine and the conserved F or W are not part of the CDR3 here. The D gene is left open where the match is weak.

len,v_gene,d_gene,j_gene,CDR3aa
9,TRBV20-1,.,TRBJ1-1,SATLPVEAF
11,TRBV18,.,TRBJ2-3,ASSQPSTDTQY
9,TRBV28,.,TRBJ2-3,ASRYQGPQY
13,TRBV4-3,.,TRBJ1-2,ASSHDSGVNRGYT
14,TRBV7-9,.,TRBJ2-3,ASSSGPSAETDTQY
11,TRBV9,.,TRBJ1-6,ASSVASDSPLH
10,TRBV7-9,.,TRBJ1-2,ASSLFSFGYT
14,TRBV7-6,TRBD2,TRBJ2-5,ASSSLTSGRRETQY
13,TRBV28,.,TRBJ1-5,ASVTNTYRGQPQH
15,TRBV7-8,TRBD2,TRBJ2-5,ASSPFGGGGRRETQY
12,TRBV5-1,TRBD1,TRBJ2-3,ASSLGQGIDTQY
13,TRBV25-1,.,TRBJ1-2,ASSESRGANYGYT
14,TRBV7-9,TRBD1,TRBJ2-2,ASSPGSGGITGELF